These 3 T cell receptor beta chains were all obtained from the same sample, sequenced in a study of T cells of healthy individuals. TCRdb re-called the 5' RACE reads through MiXCR, storing one row per CDR3 protein. Of about 82,000 distinct CDR3 sequences listed, 5% were seen once; the top ten hold roughly 7.5%. The origin of the receptors is a female donor in good health.

Many counts were recorded for this clonotype. This chain uses TRBV12-3 or TRBV12-4 with TRBJ2-5, with 9 bases fitting TRBD1. The length of the CDR3 is 22 residues. Trimming at V came to 3 bases and at J to 1 base, leaving 24 bases not matched to a gene. CDR3 in DNA: TGTGCCAGCAGTTTTTTCGGACAGGGGATAATCTTTCACTCTCACATCCAAGAGACCCAGTACTTC. Translating gives CASSFFGQGIIFHSHIQETQYF.

This clonotype was counted many times. The V call is TRBV28, the J call TRBJ1-1; 7 nucleotides agree with TRBD1. Germline CDR1 reads MDHEN; CDR2 reads SYDVKM. J gave up 4 bases and V 5 bases, and 13 bases lay outside the gene matches. The CDR3 totals 16 residues. The CDR3 region is CASSQYRGGRGTEAFF. The CDR3, as DNA: TGTGCCAGCAGTCAATACAGGGGTGGGAGAGGCACTGAAGCTTTCTTT.

The V gene is TRBV12-3 or TRBV12-4, the J gene TRBJ1-1; no firm D call. The length of the CDR3 is 14 residues. Trimming shortened V by 1 base and J by 3 bases, and 9 bases separated the two germline ends. The CDR3, as DNA: TGTGCCAGCAGTTTAGGTCCCCGGTACACTGAAGCTTTCTTT. This encodes CASSLGPRYTEAFF.